These 6 T cell receptor beta chains originate from one sample sequenced in a study of technical replicates of blood from a few donors. Data came from immunoSEQ multiplex PCR; TCRdb stores just in-frame clones and leaves some out. The sample gives approximately 70,000 clones, roughly 96% of which show up once; around 0.22% is in the top ten. Sequencing was carried out using T cells isolated from PBMCs. The origin of the receptors is a human donor in good health.

The chain employs TRBV7-6 and TRBJ2-1; 16 bases map to TRBD2. This CDR3 is 19 amino acids long. With 1 base clipped from V and 1 base from J, the junction kept 4 bases outside the gene matches. CDR1 SGHVS and CDR2 FNYEAQ come from the germline V gene. CDR3 region: CASSLDLGLAGGSYNEQFF. As DNA, the CDR3 is TGTGCCAGCAGCTTAGATCTGGGACTAGCGGGAGGGTCCTACAATGAGCAGTTCTTC.

A note on this clone: At the DNA level, this CDR3 is encoded by other sequences in the same sample as well. The chain recombines TRBV5-1 with TRBJ1-1; perhaps TRBD1 as D (5 bases). The V end was cut by 0 bases, the J end by 0 bases, with 12 bases between. The CDR3 has 16 residues. Germline lookup yields CDR1 SGHRS and CDR2 YFSETQ. The DNA for the CDR3 is TGCGCCAGCAGCTTGGGATTCAGGGCAATGAACACTGAAGCTTTCTTT. Residues: CASSLGFRAMNTEAFF.

V gene TRBV23-1 combines with J gene TRBJ1-4; 7 bases fit TRBD1. TRBV23-1 is an open reading frame, and its role is uncertain. The ends lost 1 base at V and 5 bases at J; junction bases unmatched: 4. The CDR3 spans 15 residues. The CDR3 is CASSQFEGANEKLFF. The CDR3 region has the DNA TGCGCCAGCAGTCAATTTGAGGGGGCAAATGAAAAACTGTTTTTT.

This chain joins TRBV28 and TRBJ2-3; D not certain. Germline V gives CDR1 MDHEN, CDR2 SYDVKM. The CDR3 contains 13 residues. V lost 8 bases to trimming and J lost 0 bases, with 9 bases between them. The DNA for the CDR3 is TGTGCCAGCGGAGCCCCTAGCACAGATACGCAGTATTTT. Translating gives CASGAPSTDTQYF.

The chain recombines TRBV6-5 with TRBJ1-1, with TRBD1 identical over 8 bases. The CDR3 loop spans 13 amino acids. The germline V gene encodes CDR1 MNHEY and CDR2 SVGAGI. V was pared by 8 bases and J by 3 bases, with 5 bases of the junction left unmatched. CDR3 amino acids: CASRQGRYTEAFF. Here the CDR3 DNA reads TGTGCCAGCCGACAGGGGAGATACACTGAAGCTTTCTTT.

The gene calls are TRBV6-1 and TRBJ1-5, with 7 nucleotides matching TRBD1. V dropped 4 bases and J dropped 0; count of bases not matched to a gene: 6. CDR1 MNHNS and CDR2 SASEGT come from the germline V gene. The CDR3 length is 16 residues. CDR3 sequence reads: CASSVGQLYSNQPQHF. CDR3 in DNA: TGTGCCAGCAGTGTGGGACAGCTTTATAGCAATCAGCCCCAGCATTTT.